This T cell receptor (beta chain) originates from a study of shared T cell receptors in the human thymus (dated by TCRdb to the early 2020s). Describing the broader study: The study examined how the human thymus generates shared, self-reactive T-cell receptor alpha chains.

This clone was picked up one time. It lacks a known antigen. Base-call qualities are not available, and no considerably larger clone is one nucleotide away. Library construction relied on the immunoSEQ multiplex PCR assay. TCRdb re-hosts the immuneACCESS table, in-frame sequences only. Its copies lack some clones; in the studies checked, an unresolved V gene accounts for under half of them, and the cause for the rest is not known. For this sample the table gives about 380,000 clones, of which approximately 95% were detected only once. The top ten clones comprise roughly 0.02% of the sample. CDR1 and CDR2 were assigned from the germline V gene as SGHDT and YYEEEE. V loses 3 bases of germline sequence and J loses 0 bases, and the interval between the two ends is 13 bases. From the cysteine through the phenylalanine, the CDR3 covers 16 amino acids. Only the CDR3 portion is preserved as DNA: 48 bases, with reading frame beginning at the first base.

The chain is assembled from TRBV5-6 and TRBJ1-5, with a tentative D gene TRBD1 over 5 matching bases. The clonotype originates from a human donor. Sequencing was performed on thymocytes. The nucleotide sequence is TGTGCCAGCAGCTCGCTGGGGGGGGATAGCAATCAGCCCCAGCATTTT. The resulting protein is CASSSLGGDSNQPQHF.